The 7 T cell receptor beta chains in this list originate from one sample, sequenced in a study of T cells in Graves' hyperthyroidism and ophthalmopathy (dated by TCRdb to about 2019). The library was built by means of multiplex PCR. Sequencing took place on an Illumina HiSeq 2000. The TCR beta CDR3 regions were amplified from the RNA transcripts. The TCR CDR3 was subjected to a first round of RT-PCR using the HTBI primer set and the Qiagen OneStep RT-PCR kit. TCRdb trimmed public reads at Q25 via fastp, called clones via MiXCR and kept in-frame beta chains. Each entry merges the rows of one CDR3 protein and shows their most common DNA and genes. The sample table contains approximately 610,000 distinct CDR3 sequences; only one count was recorded for over 12% of them. The top ten constitute 4.3% of the sample. The sample consisted of blood. Every receptor here comes from a woman aged 40 to 50 with Graves' ophthalmopathy.

This clonotype came up many times. The chain recombines TRBV7-8 with TRBJ2-4, with 10 positions matching TRBD2. Per germline, CDR1 SGHVS and CDR2 FQNEAQ. This CDR3 spans 17 amino acids. V shed 2 bases, J shed 6 bases, and the junction held 10 bases outside the gene matches. The CDR3 region is CASSLSTSGISGNIQYF. For the CDR3, the DNA is TGTGCCAGCAGCTTATCTACTAGCGGGATTTCTGGAAACATTCAGTACTTC.

This clonotype was observed a few times. V usage is TRBV7-9 and J usage is TRBJ1-1, with a tentative D call TRBD1 (5 bases). Germline loops: CDR1 SEHNR, CDR2 FQNEAQ (reference sequence). Deletions cut 7 bases from V and 2 bases from J, with 17 bases between. The CDR3 covers 15 residues. This chain's CDR3 is CASTPRDLPNTEAFF. The CDR3 coding sequence is TGTGCCAGCACCCCCCGGGACCTCCCCAACACTGAAGCTTTCTTT.

This clonotype was counted many times. CDR3 nucleotides: TGTGCCAGCAGTCCCAATCCGGGACAGGGGCACTACGAGCAGTACTTC. It translates to CASSPNPGQGHYEQYF. The chain carries TRBV27 and TRBJ2-7; 10 nucleotides align to TRBD1. The CDR3 spans 16 residues. V lost 5 bases and J lost 3; bases outside the gene matches: 10. The germline gives CDR1 MNHEY, CDR2 SMNVEV (reference sequence).

This clonotype was seen repeatedly, ten times or more. The gene calls are TRBV28 and TRBJ2-5; the match to TRBD2 covers 12 bases. With 2 bases clipped from V and 4 bases from J, the junction kept 2 bases outside the gene matches. In germline, CDR1 is MDHEN, CDR2 SYDVKM. The CDR3 spans 15 residues. The CDR3 bases are TGTGCCAGCAGTTTAACGGGACTAGCGGGAGAGACCCAGTACTTC. Its protein product is CASSLTGLAGETQYF.

This clonotype was seen repeatedly, ten times or more. The rearrangement joins TRBV2 to TRBJ2-7; D not resolved. CDR3 length equals 16 residues. Between the trimmed V and J ends, which lost 10 bases and 2 bases, there was a span of 24 bases. Germline loops: CDR1 SNHLY, CDR2 FYNNEI. The CDR3 loop is CAIQSGPAYAAYEQYF. In DNA, the CDR3 is TGTGCCATCCAATCCGGGCCAGCCTACGCCGCCTACGAGCAGTACTTC.

This clonotype has ten or more counts. The V call is TRBV19, the J call TRBJ1-1, with 9 bases aligning to TRBD1. CDR1 and CDR2 from the germline V gene are LNHDA and SQIVND (reference sequence). The CDR3 has 18 amino acids. J gave up 0 bases and V 4 bases, and 12 bases lay outside the gene matches. CDR3 DNA sequence: TGTGCCAGTAGTAAGGGACAGGGCCCTTTCCCTCTGAACACTGAAGCTTTCTTT. The encoded protein is CASSKGQGPFPLNTEAFF.

This clonotype was found many times. The rearrangement uses TRBV10-3 and TRBJ2-7, with 8 bases matching TRBD1. Germline values: CDR1 ENHRY, CDR2 SYGVKD. The CDR3 contains 14 residues. Unmatched junction bases numbered 6, after V lost 4 bases and J lost 4 bases. CDR3 sequence (DNA): TGTGCCATCAGTGCATCCGGGACAGGATACGAGCAGTACTTC. Its protein product is CAISASGTGYEQYF.